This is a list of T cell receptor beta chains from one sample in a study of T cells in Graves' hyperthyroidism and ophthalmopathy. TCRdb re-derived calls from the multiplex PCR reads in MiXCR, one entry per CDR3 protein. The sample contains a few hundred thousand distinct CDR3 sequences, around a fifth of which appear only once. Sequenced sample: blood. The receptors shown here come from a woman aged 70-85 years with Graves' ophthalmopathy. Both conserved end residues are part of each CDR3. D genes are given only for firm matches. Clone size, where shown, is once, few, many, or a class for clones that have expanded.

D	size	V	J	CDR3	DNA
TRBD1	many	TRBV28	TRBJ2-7	CASSSSGQGSYEQYF	TGTGCCAGCAGCTCCTCGGGACAGGGCTCCTACGAGCAGTACTTC
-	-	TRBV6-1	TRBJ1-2	CASSESTTRVDGYTF	TGTGCCAGCAGTGAATCCACCACGAGGGTGGATGGCTACACCTTC
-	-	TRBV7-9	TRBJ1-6	CASSWEGNNSPLHF	TGTGCCAGCAGCTGGGAGGGGAATAATTCACCCCTCCACTTT
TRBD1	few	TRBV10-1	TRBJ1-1	CASWPGGRGTEAFF	TGCGCCAGCTGGCCAGGGGGCCGGGGGACTGAAGCTTTCTTT
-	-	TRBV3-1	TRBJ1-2	CASSQQTGYGYTF	TGTGCCAGCAGCCAACAAACAGGGTATGGCTACACCTTC
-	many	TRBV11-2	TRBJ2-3	CASSLGDSTDTQYF	TGTGCCAGCAGCTTAGGCGACAGCACAGATACGCAGTATTTT
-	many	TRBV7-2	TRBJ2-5	CASGGLNDWTQYF	TGTGCCAGCGGGGGCCTCAACGACTGGACCCAGTACTTC
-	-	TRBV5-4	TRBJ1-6	CASSSYSRGRSPLHF	TGTGCCAGCAGCTCGTATAGCAGGGGACGTTCACCCCTCCACTTT
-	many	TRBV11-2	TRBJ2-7	CASSFAGAGDSEQYF	TGTGCCAGCAGCTTCGCCGGAGCAGGGGATAGCGAGCAGTACTTC
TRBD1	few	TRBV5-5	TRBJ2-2	CASSIRDRNPIAGELFF	TGTGCCAGCAGCATCCGGGACAGGAATCCGATCGCCGGGGAGCTGTTTTTT
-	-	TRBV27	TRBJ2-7	CASSPRGSRGEQYF	TGTGCCAGCAGTCCCCGGGGGTCGCGCGGGGAGCAGTACTTC
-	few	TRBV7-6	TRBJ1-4	CASSHEEKLFF	TGTGCCAGCAGCCATGAAGAAAAACTGTTTTTT
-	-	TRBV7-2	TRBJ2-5	CASSLHNQETQYF	TGTGCCAGCAGCTTACACAACCAAGAGACCCAGTACTTC
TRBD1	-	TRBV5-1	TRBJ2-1	CASSPQTGTYNEQFF	TGCGCCAGCAGCCCCCAGACAGGGACCTACAATGAGCAGTTCTTC
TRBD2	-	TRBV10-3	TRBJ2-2	CATYPGLAGGPGGTGELFF	TGTGCCACTTATCCGGGACTAGCGGGAGGGCCCGGGGGCACCGGGGAGCTGTTTTTT
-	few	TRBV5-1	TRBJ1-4	CASSLGLNEKLFF	TGCGCCAGCAGCTTGGGACTAAATGAAAAACTGTTTTTT
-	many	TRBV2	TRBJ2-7	CASSGEGRGEQYF	TGTGCCAGCAGCGGGGAAGGTAGGGGCGAGCAGTACTTC
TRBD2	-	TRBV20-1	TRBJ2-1	CSAILAGGPSEGNEQFF	TGCAGTGCTATACTAGCGGGAGGGCCCTCGGAGGGGAATGAGCAGTTCTTC
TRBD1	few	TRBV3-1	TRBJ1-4	CASSPRTGYEKLFF	TGTGCCAGCAGCCCACGGACAGGGTACGAAAAACTGTTTTTT
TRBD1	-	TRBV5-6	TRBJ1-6	CASGPGQGSVPLHF	TGTGCCAGCGGTCCGGGACAGGGGTCGGTACCCCTCCACTTT
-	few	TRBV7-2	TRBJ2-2	CASSLAGLTNTGELFF	TGTGCCAGCAGCTTAGCGGGCCTAACGAACACCGGGGAGCTGTTTTTT
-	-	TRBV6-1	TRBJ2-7	CASSSPGQSYEQYF	TGTGCCAGCAGTTCCCCCGGACAGTCCTACGAGCAGTACTTC
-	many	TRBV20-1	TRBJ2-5	CSAGTSPETQYF	TGCAGTGCTGGGACGAGCCCAGAGACCCAGTACTTC
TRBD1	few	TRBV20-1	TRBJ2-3	CSARRDGTAGADTQYF	TGCAGTGCTAGGAGGGACGGGACAGCCGGCGCAGATACGCAGTATTTT
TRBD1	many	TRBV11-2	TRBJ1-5	CASSLGAGQNQPQHF	TGTGCCAGCAGCTTAGGGGCGGGACAGAATCAGCCCCAGCATTTT
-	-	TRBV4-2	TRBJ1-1	CASSQESATTEAFF	TGTGCCAGCAGCCAAGAGTCGGCAACCACTGAAGCTTTCTTT
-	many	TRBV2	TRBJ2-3	CASAHTDTQYF	TGTGCCAGCGCCCACACAGATACGCAGTATTTT
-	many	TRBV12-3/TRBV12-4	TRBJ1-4	CASSSQIRGVNEKLFF	TGTGCCAGCAGCTCTCAGATCCGAGGGGTTAATGAAAAACTGTTTTTT
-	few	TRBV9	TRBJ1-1	CASSVEAGAEAFF	TGTGCCAGCAGCGTCGAGGCTGGGGCGGAAGCTTTCTTT
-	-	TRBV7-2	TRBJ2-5	CASSLDPAYSETQYF	TGTGCCAGCAGCTTAGATCCGGCCTACTCAGAGACCCAGTACTTC
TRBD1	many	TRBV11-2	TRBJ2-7	CASSLVDRGREQYF	TGTGCCAGCAGCTTAGTGGACAGGGGGAGGGAGCAGTACTTC
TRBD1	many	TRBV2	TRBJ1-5	CASSDLQGHNQPQHF	TGTGCCAGCAGTGATCTACAGGGGCACAATCAGCCCCAGCATTTT
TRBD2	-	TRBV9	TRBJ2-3	CASSNLAGGPWDTQYF	TGTGCCAGCAGCAATCTAGCGGGAGGGCCATGGGATACGCAGTATTTT
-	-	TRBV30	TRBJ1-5	CAWETGHNQPQHF	TGTGCCTGGGAAACAGGGCATAATCAGCCCCAGCATTTT
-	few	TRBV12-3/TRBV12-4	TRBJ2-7	CASTLSATGSYEQYF	TGTGCCAGCACCTTGAGCGCTACAGGATCCTACGAGCAGTACTTC
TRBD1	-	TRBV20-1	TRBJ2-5	CSAREWDRGGETQYF	TGCAGTGCTAGAGAATGGGACAGGGGAGGAGAGACCCAGTACTTC
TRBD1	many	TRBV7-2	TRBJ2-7	CASSRPGTGYHEQYF	TGTGCCAGCAGCCGTCCCGGGACAGGGTATCACGAGCAGTACTTC
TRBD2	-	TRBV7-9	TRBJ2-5	CASSLRGLAGVQTQYF	TGTGCCAGCAGCCTAAGGGGACTAGCGGGAGTACAGACCCAGTACTTC
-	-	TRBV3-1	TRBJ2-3	CASSQTPYTQYF	TGTGCCAGCAGCCAAACCCCCTATACGCAGTATTTT